This T cell receptor beta chain was identified during a study of OX40 agonist ivuxolimab in advanced cancers. The wider study: Patients were dosed with the agonistic anti-OX40 (CD134) antibody ivuxolimab. Hepatocellular carcinoma, melanoma, renal cell or head and neck cancer affected the dose-escalation patients. Findings of the study overall: People who partly responded at 0.1-3.0 mg/kg had some of the least clonal expansion seen.

Individuals having autoimmune disease history or systemic immunosuppression were not enrolled. Profiling relied on immunoSEQ multiplex PCR, and the TCRdb table lists in-frame clones only, not all of them. This table has 70,000 to 75,000 clones, 85% appearing once. V lost 5 bases, J lost 6 bases, and 16 bases lay in between. CDR3 length: 13 residues. The germline gives CDR1 GTSNPN, CDR2 SVGIG (reference sequence). For this clone: The target antigen is unknown.

The J gene is TRBJ1-2, the V gene TRBV30, with unresolved D. The TCR was taken from an adult with an advanced solid tumor such as melanoma, head and neck, liver or kidney cancer. The sequencing here drew on CD4+ or CD8+ T cells sorted from blood, taken in a trial of the OX40 agonist ivuxolimab. The CDR3 region is CAWGEPRTDGYTF. The CDR3 DNA follows: TGTGCCTGGGGGGAACCGAGAACAGATGGCTACACCTTC.